The entry that follows covers one TCR beta chain sequence. Antigen specificity is unknown. This record belongs to a study of cytomegalovirus exposure and HLA in healthy donors. The study ran its PCR with 60 Vbeta and 13 Jbeta primers. Libraries were prepared by immunoSEQ multiplex PCR; TCRdb keeps only in-frame clonotypes and omits some of them. The table lists fewer than 130,000 clones, around 80% of them singletons. Study-level findings and limits: Most of the TCR beta V segments (in an earlier analysis) were productive either about 87% or about 30% of the time.

The TCR sequence derives from a woman aged 40 to 49 in good health and CMV-seronegative. Sequencing input: PBMCs.

CDR3 sequence reads: CASSTSTGGFTEAFF. CDR3 DNA: TGCGCCAGCAGTACTTCCACAGGGGGCTTCACTGAAGCTTTCTTT. The V gene is TRBV5-1, the J gene TRBJ1-1; 9 bases fit TRBD1. CDR1 and CDR2 from the germline V gene are SGHRS and YFSETQ. CDR3 length: 15 residues. With 5 bases clipped from V and 4 bases from J, the junction kept 9 bases outside the gene matches.